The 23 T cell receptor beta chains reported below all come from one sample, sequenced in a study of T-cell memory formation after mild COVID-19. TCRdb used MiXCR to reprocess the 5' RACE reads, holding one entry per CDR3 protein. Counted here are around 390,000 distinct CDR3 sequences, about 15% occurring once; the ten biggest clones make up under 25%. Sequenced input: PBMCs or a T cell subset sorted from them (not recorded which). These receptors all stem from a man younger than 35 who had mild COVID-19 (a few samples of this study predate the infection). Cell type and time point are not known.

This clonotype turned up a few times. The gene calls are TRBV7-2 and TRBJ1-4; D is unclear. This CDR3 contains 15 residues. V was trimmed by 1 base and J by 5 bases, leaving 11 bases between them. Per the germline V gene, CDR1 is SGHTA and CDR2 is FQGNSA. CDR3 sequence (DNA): TGTGCCAGCAGCTTAGATCGGGGTCTAAATGAAAAACTGTTTTTT. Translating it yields CASSLDRGLNEKLFF.

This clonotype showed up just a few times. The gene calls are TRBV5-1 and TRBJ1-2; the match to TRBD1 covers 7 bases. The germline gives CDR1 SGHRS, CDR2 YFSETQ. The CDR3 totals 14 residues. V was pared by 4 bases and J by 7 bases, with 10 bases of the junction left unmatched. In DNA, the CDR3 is TGCGCCAGCAGCCCAGGAAGGACAGGAGGTGGCTACACCTTC. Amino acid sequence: CASSPGRTGGGYTF.

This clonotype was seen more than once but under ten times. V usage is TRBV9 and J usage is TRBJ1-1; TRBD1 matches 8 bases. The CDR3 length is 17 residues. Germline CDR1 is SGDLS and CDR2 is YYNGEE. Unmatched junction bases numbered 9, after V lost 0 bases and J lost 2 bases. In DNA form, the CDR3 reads TGTGCCAGCAGCGTAGGTCCAGGGGGCGGAAAAAACACTGAAGCTTTCTTT. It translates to CASSVGPGGGKNTEAFF.

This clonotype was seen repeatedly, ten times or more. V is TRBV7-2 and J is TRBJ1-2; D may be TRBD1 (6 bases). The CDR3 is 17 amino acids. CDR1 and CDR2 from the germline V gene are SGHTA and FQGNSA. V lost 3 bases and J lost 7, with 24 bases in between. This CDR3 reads CASSFSPYREPIRGYTF. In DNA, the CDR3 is TGTGCCAGCAGCTTCTCCCCCTACAGGGAGCCTATCCGTGGCTACACCTTC.

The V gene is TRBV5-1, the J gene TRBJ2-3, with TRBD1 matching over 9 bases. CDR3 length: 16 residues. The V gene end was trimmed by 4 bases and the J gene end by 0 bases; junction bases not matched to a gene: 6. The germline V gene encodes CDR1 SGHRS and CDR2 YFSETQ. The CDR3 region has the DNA TGCGCCAGCAGCCTACCCGGACAGGGGAGCACAGATACGCAGTATTTT. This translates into CASSLPGQGSTDTQYF.

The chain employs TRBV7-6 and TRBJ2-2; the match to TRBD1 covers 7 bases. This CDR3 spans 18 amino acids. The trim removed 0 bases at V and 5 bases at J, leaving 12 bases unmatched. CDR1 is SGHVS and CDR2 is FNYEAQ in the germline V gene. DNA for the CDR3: TGTGCCAGCAGCTTAGCTGCCGTGGCAGGGGGATCGACCGGGGAGCTGTTTTTT. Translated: CASSLAAVAGGSTGELFF.

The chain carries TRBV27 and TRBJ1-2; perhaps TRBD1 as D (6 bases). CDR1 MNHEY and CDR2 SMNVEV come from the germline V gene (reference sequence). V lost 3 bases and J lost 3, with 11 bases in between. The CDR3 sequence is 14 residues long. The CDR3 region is CASSFRGADYGYTF. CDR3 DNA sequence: TGTGCCAGCAGTTTCCGGGGGGCGGACTATGGCTACACCTTC.

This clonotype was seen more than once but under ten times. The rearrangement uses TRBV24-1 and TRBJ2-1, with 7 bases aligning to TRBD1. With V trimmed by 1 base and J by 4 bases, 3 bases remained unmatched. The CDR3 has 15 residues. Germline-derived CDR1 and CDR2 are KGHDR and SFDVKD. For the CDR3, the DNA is TGTGCCACCAGTGATTTTGGCAGGGGGTACAATGAGCAGTTCTTC. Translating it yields CATSDFGRGYNEQFF.

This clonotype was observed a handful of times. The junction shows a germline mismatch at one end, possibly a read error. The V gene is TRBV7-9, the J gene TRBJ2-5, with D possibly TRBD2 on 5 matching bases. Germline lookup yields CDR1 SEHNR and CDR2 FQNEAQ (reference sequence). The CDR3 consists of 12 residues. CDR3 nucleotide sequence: TGTGCCAGCAGCGTAGCGCTAGAGACCCAGTACTTC. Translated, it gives CASSVALETQYF.

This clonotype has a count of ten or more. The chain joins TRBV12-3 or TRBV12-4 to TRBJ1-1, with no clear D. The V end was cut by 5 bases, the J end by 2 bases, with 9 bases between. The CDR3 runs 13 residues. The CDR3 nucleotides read TGTGCCAGCAGTCGCTTTGGCAACACTGAAGCTTTCTTT. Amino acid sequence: CASSRFGNTEAFF.

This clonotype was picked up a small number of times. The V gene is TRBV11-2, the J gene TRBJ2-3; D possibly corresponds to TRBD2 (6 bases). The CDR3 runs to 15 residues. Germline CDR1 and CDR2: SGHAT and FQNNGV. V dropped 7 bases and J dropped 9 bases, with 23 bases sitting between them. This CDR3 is CASTPPGAGRDTQYF. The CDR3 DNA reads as TGTGCCAGCACTCCCCCCGGAGCGGGTCGGGACACGCAGTATTTT. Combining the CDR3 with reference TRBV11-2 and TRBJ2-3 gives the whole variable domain EAGVAQSPRYKIIEKRQSVAFWCNPISGHATLYWYQQILGQGPKLLIQFQNNGVVDDSQLPKDRFSAERLKGVDSTLKIQPAKLEDSAVYLCASTPPGAGRDTQYFGPGTRLTVL.

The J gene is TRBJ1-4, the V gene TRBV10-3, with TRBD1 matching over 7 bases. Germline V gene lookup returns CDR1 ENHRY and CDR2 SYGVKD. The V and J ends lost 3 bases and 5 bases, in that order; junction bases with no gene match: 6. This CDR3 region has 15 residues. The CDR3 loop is CAISDRGAPNEKLFF. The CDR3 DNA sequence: TGTGCCATCAGTGACAGGGGGGCCCCCAATGAAAAACTGTTTTTT.

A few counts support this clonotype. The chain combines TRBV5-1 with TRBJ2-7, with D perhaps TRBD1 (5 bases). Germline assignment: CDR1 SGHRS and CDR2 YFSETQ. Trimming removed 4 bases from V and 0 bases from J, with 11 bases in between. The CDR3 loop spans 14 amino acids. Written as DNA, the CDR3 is TGCGCCAGCAGCCCGACCCAGGGCTCCTACGAGCAGTACGTC. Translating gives CASSPTQGSYEQYV.

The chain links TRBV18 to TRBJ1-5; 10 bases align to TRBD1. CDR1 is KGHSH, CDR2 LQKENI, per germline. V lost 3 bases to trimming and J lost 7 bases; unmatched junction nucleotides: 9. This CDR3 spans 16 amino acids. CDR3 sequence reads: CASSPGTGDVRQPQHF. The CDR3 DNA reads TGTGCCAGCTCACCCGGGACAGGGGATGTACGGCAGCCCCAGCATTTT.

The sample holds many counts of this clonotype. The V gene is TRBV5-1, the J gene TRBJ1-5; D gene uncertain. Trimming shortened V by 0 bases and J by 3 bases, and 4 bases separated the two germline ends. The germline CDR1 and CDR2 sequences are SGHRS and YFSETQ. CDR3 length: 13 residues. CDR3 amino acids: CASSLVSNQPQHF. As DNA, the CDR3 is TGCGCCAGCAGCTTGGTATCCAATCAGCCCCAGCATTTT.

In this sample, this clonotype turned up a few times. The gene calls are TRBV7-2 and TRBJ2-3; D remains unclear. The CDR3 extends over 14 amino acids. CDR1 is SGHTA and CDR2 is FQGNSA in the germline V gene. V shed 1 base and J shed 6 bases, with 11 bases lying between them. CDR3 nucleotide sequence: TGTGCCAGCAGCTTAGGAGTGGGCCTCGATACGCAGTATTTT. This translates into CASSLGVGLDTQYF. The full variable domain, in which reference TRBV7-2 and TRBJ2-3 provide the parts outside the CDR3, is GAGVSQSPSNKVTEKGKDVELRCDPISGHTALYWYRQSLGQGLEFLIYFQGNSAPDKSGLPSDRFSAERTGGSVSTLTIQRTQQEDSAVYLCASSLGVGLDTQYFGPGTRLTVL.

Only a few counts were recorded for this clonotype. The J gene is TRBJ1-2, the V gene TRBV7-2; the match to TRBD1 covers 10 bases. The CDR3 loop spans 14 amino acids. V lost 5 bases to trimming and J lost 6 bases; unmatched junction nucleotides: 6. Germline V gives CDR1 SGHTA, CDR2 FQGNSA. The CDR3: CASSPRDRGHGYTF. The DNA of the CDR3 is TGTGCCAGCAGCCCCCGGGACAGGGGCCATGGCTACACCTTC. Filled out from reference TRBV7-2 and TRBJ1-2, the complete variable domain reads GAGVSQSPSNKVTEKGKDVELRCDPISGHTALYWYRQSLGQGLEFLIYFQGNSAPDKSGLPSDRFSAERTGGSVSTLTIQRTQQEDSAVYLCASSPRDRGHGYTFGSGTRLTVV.

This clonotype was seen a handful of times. CDR3 loop: CASSSRDRGPSSAFF. The CDR3 coding sequence is TGTGCCAGTAGTAGCCGGGACAGGGGCCCATCTTCTGCTTTCTTT. V and J are TRBV19 and TRBJ1-1, with 10 nucleotides matching TRBD1. J gave up 11 bases and V 4 bases, and 13 bases lay outside the gene matches. This CDR3 has 15 residues. Germline CDR1 LNHDA, CDR2 SQIVND (reference sequence).

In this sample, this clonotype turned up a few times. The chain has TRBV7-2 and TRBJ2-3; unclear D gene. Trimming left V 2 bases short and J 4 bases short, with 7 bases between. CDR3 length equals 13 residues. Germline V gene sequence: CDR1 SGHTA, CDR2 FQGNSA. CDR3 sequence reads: CASSLNGPDTQYF. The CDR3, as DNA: TGTGCCAGCAGCTTAAATGGGCCAGATACGCAGTATTTT.

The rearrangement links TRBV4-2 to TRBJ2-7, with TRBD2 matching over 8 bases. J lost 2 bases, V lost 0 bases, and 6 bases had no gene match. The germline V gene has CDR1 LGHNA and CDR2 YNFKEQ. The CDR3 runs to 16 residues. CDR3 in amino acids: CASSQEGGGPAYEQYF. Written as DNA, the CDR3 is TGTGCCAGCAGCCAAGAAGGCGGGGGGCCCGCCTACGAGCAGTACTTC.

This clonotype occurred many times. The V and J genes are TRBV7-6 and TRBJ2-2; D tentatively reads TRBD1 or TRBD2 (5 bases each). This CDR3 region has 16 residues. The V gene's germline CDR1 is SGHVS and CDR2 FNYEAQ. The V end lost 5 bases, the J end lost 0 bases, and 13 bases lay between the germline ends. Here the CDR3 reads CASSPGSGTNTGELFF. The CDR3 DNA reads TGTGCCAGCAGCCCAGGGTCGGGGACGAACACCGGGGAGCTGTTTTTT.

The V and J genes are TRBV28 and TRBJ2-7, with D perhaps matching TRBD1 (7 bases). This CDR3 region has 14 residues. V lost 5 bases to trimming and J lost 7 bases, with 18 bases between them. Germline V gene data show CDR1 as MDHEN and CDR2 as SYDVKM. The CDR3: CASSPGQAAGEQYV. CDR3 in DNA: TGTGCCAGCAGTCCTGGACAGGCCGCGGGGGAGCAGTACGTC.

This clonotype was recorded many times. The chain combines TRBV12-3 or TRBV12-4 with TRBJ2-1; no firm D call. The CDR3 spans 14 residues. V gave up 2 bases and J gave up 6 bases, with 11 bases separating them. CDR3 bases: TGTGCCAGCAGTTTATCAGCCGGGCGCAATGAGCAGTTCTTC. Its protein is CASSLSAGRNEQFF.